The 25 T cell receptor beta chains in this list originate from one sample, sequenced in a study of T-cell memory formation after mild COVID-19. In TCRdb, the 5' RACE reads were re-called with MiXCR into one record per CDR3 protein. The profile shows about 610,000 distinct CDR3 sequences, approximately 15% of them singletons. Sequenced: PBMCs or a T cell subset sorted from them (not recorded which). Source of these receptors: an adult woman who had mild COVID-19 (a few samples of this study predate the infection). Cell type and time point are not known.

V and J are TRBV7-2 and TRBJ2-5; either TRBD1 or TRBD2 may supply D (5 bases each). The germline gives CDR1 SGHTA, CDR2 FQGNSA. The CDR3 is made up of 14 amino acids. The germline V and J ends were trimmed by 6 bases and 2 bases, with 13 bases remaining between them. DNA of the CDR3: TGTGCCAGCAGGTCCCAGAGGGGTCAAGAGACCCAGTACTTC. Protein sequence: CASRSQRGQETQYF.

This clonotype was seen many times. The chain employs TRBV5-1 and TRBJ2-1; D is uncertain. The CDR3 runs 13 residues. Germline CDR1 and CDR2: SGHRS and YFSETQ. Trimming removed 5 bases from V and 10 bases from J, with 16 bases in between. The CDR3 loop is CASRVTQQKEQFF. The CDR3 bases are TGCGCCAGCAGAGTTACACAACAGAAAGAGCAGTTCTTC.

This clonotype has only a few counts. V gene TRBV5-1 combines with J gene TRBJ1-6; the D is unclear. Trimming pared 1 base from V and 7 bases from J, leaving 15 bases between. CDR3 length: 16 residues. CDR1 SGHRS and CDR2 YFSETQ come from the germline V gene. CDR3 loop: CASSLLDSEVNSPLHF. CDR3 sequence (DNA): TGCGCCAGCAGCTTGTTAGACTCCGAGGTAAATTCACCCCTCCACTTT.

This chain connects TRBV5-1 to TRBJ1-1; tentatively, D is TRBD1 (5 bases). CDR3 length: 15 residues. Germline-derived CDR1 and CDR2 are SGHRS and YFSETQ. Deletions cut 0 bases from V and 1 base from J, with 10 bases between. CDR3 in DNA: TGCGCCAGCAGCTTGGATTGGGGCCGGAACACTGAAGCTTTCTTT. Protein: CASSLDWGRNTEAFF.

A few counts support this clonotype. The chain couples TRBV12-3 or TRBV12-4 to TRBJ1-2; D is unresolved. V was pared by 2 bases and J by 4 bases, with 14 bases between. The CDR3 totals 15 residues. The CDR3 here is CASSLSPGVSYGYTF. CDR3 in DNA: TGTGCCAGCAGTTTATCTCCCGGGGTGAGCTATGGCTACACCTTC.

This clonotype was counted only a few times. The V call is TRBV5-1, the J call TRBJ1-1; 10 bases are a match to TRBD1. Germline V gives CDR1 SGHRS, CDR2 YFSETQ. V was pared by 0 bases and J by 4 bases, with 9 bases of the junction left unmatched. The CDR3 is 17 residues long. The CDR3: CASSLGALTGGVTEAFF. CDR3 sequence (DNA): TGCGCCAGCAGCTTGGGAGCCTTGACAGGGGGCGTCACTGAAGCTTTCTTT.

The V gene is TRBV27, the J gene TRBJ2-1; possible D gene TRBD2, 5 bases. The CDR3 has 16 residues. Germline assignment: CDR1 MNHEY and CDR2 SMNVEV (reference sequence). Trimming stripped 8 bases from V and 3 bases from J, with 20 bases between. The CDR3 bases are TGTGCCAGCTATCCGATGGGAGACCCTAACTACAATGAGCAGTTCTTC. Translated: CASYPMGDPNYNEQFF.

This chain connects TRBV25-1 to TRBJ1-2; no reliable D call. Between the trimmed V and J ends, which lost 4 bases and 4 bases, there was a span of 13 bases. CDR1 MGHDK and CDR2 SYGVNS come from the germline V gene. The CDR3 sequence is 14 residues long. In DNA, the CDR3 is TGTGCCAGCAGTGGACGGACCTATTTCTATGGCTACACCTTC. Its translation: CASSGRTYFYGYTF.

V usage is TRBV24-1 and J usage is TRBJ2-3, with D possibly being TRBD1 or TRBD2 (6 bases each). V was clipped by 2 bases and J by 1 base, with 18 bases between them. CDR1 KGHDR and CDR2 SFDVKD come from the germline V gene. The CDR3 length is 18 residues. DNA for the CDR3: TGTGCCACCAGTGATTCGTTGAGAGGGGGGTCTGGCACAGATACGCAGTATTTT. Translation gives CATSDSLRGGSGTDTQYF.

This clonotype turned up a few times. This rearrangement joins TRBV6-5 to TRBJ2-7; TRBD1 or TRBD2 may be the D gene (5 bases each). V shed 2 bases and J shed 7 bases, with 12 bases lying between them. Germline V gives CDR1 MNHEY, CDR2 SVGAGI. The CDR3 consists of 13 residues. The CDR3 reads CASSYEGFGEQYF. The CDR3 nucleotides read TGTGCCAGCAGTTACGAGGGGTTCGGAGAGCAGTACTTC.

J is TRBJ1-5 and V is TRBV19; D may be TRBD1 (5 bases). There are 15 residues in the CDR3. With 5 bases removed from V and 0 bases from J, the gap between germline ends came to 11 bases. Germline lookup yields CDR1 LNHDA and CDR2 SQIVND (reference sequence). CDR3 bases: TGTGCCAGTAGTCAAGTGACAGCTAGCAATCAGCCCCAGCATTTT. Its protein is CASSQVTASNQPQHF.

This clonotype showed up many times. The chain uses TRBV12-3 or TRBV12-4 and TRBJ2-1; 10 bases are shared with TRBD2. J gave up 6 bases and V 6 bases, and 8 bases lay outside the gene matches. The CDR3 is 15 residues long. CDR3 loop: CASSQLAGWPNEQFF. The DNA for the CDR3 is TGTGCCAGCAGCCAACTAGCGGGGTGGCCCAATGAGCAGTTCTTC.

The chain links TRBV15 to TRBJ1-1; no clear D. The CDR3 is 14 amino acids. The V and J ends lost 1 base and 0 bases respectively, with 6 bases between them. CDR1 and CDR2 (germline): LNHNV, YYDKDF (reference sequence). The CDR3 region is CATSRGVVNTEAFF. CDR3 nucleotides: TGTGCCACCAGCAGAGGGGTGGTGAACACTGAAGCTTTCTTT.

The rearrangement joins TRBV7-3 to TRBJ1-1; unclear D gene. The germline V gene has CDR1 SGHTA and CDR2 FQGTGA. V was pared by 6 bases and J by 1 base, with 9 bases between. The CDR3 has 13 residues. The CDR3 is CASRADQNTEAFF. The CDR3, as DNA: TGTGCCAGCAGGGCTGATCAGAACACTGAAGCTTTCTTT.

This clonotype came up a few times. The genes are TRBV20-1 and TRBJ2-7; weak D call: TRBD2 (5 bases). CDR1 and CDR2 (germline): DFQATT, SNEGSKA (reference sequence). The CDR3 is made up of 12 amino acids. Trimming cost V 6 bases and J 3 bases, with 12 bases left between them. The CDR3, as DNA: TGCAGTGCCCCCGGACTGGGCTACGAGCAGTACTTC. It is translated as CSAPGLGYEQYF.

This clonotype was detected only once. The chain has TRBV7-6 and TRBJ1-1; tentative D call: TRBD1 (6 bases). Trimming took off 0 bases at V and 0 bases at J, with 11 bases between the two ends. The CDR3 is made up of 16 amino acids. Germline CDR1 reads SGHVS; CDR2 reads FNYEAQ. CDR3: CASSLARTEVNTEAFF. The CDR3 nucleotides are TGTGCCAGCAGCTTAGCGCGGACAGAGGTGAACACTGAAGCTTTCTTT.

J is TRBJ1-2 and V is TRBV24-1; D unclear. Trimming left V 4 bases short and J 8 bases short, with 19 bases between. Per germline, CDR1 KGHDR and CDR2 SFDVKD. The CDR3 runs to 15 residues. This CDR3 reads CATSDKFYGGRGYTF. The DNA for the CDR3 is TGTGCCACCAGTGACAAGTTCTATGGTGGTCGAGGCTACACCTTC.

This clonotype appeared a few times. The gene calls are TRBV20-1 and TRBJ2-6; 8 bases line up with TRBD2. V was clipped by 6 bases and J by 0 bases; unmatched bases: 16. Germline V lookup: CDR1 DFQATT, CDR2 SNEGSKA (reference sequence). This CDR3 has 19 amino acids. CDR3 DNA: TGCAGTGCAAGCGACTGGGCGGGAGGAACTAGCTCTGGGGCCAACGTCCTGACTTTC. The encoded protein is CSASDWAGGTSSGANVLTF.

This chain connects TRBV5-1 to TRBJ2-5, with 7 nucleotides matching TRBD1. Germline V gives CDR1 SGHRS, CDR2 YFSETQ. This CDR3 is 14 amino acids long. The V and J ends lost 4 bases and 5 bases, in that order; junction bases with no gene match: 8. The CDR3 region has the DNA TGCGCCAGCAGCGGGACAGTCGGATCGGAGACCCAGTACTTC. Encoded protein: CASSGTVGSETQYF.

This clonotype came up a few times. This rearrangement joins TRBV20-1 to TRBJ1-1; D gene ambiguous. The germline CDR1 and CDR2 sequences are DFQATT and SNEGSKA (reference sequence). Trimming stripped 6 bases from V and 1 base from J, with 15 bases between. The CDR3 consists of 14 residues. In DNA, the CDR3 is TGCAGTGCCTACGGGAGTCCTGGGAACACTGAAGCTTTCTTT. It translates to CSAYGSPGNTEAFF.

This clonotype was seen a few times. The CDR3 loop reads CASSQDRGANEQFF. DNA for the CDR3: TGCGCCAGCAGCCAAGATCGGGGTGCCAATGAGCAGTTCTTC. V gene TRBV4-3 combines with J gene TRBJ2-1; D perhaps matches TRBD2 (5 bases). Per the germline V gene, CDR1 is LGHNA and CDR2 is YSLEER. The CDR3 length is 14 residues. V lost 0 bases to trimming and J lost 6 bases, with 9 bases between them.

This clonotype appeared a few times. V and J are TRBV12-3 or TRBV12-4 and TRBJ1-4; 12 nucleotides match TRBD1. The CDR3 consists of 15 residues. J lost 7 bases, V lost 5 bases, and 5 bases had no gene match. For the CDR3, the DNA is TGTGCCAGCAGTGACCGGGACAGGGGGCCTGAAAAACTGTTTTTT. Translation gives CASSDRDRGPEKLFF.

The chain joins TRBV5-4 to TRBJ2-5; TRBD2 agrees at 7 bases. Germline V gene data show CDR1 as SGHNT and CDR2 as YYREEE (reference sequence). With 4 bases clipped from V and 5 bases from J, the junction kept 8 bases outside the gene matches. The CDR3 spans 14 residues. CDR3 coding DNA: TGTGCCAGCAGCCGCGGGGGAGCCAAGGAGACCCAGTACTTC. Translation gives CASSRGGAKETQYF.

V gene TRBV18 combines with J gene TRBJ2-7; D is unclear. The ends were cut back, 1 base at V and 7 bases at J, with 14 bases in the middle. Germline V gene lookup returns CDR1 KGHSH and CDR2 LQKENI. The CDR3 loop spans 14 amino acids. CDR3 in amino acids: CASSPHPPGNEQYF. CDR3 sequence (DNA): TGTGCCAGCTCACCACACCCTCCCGGTAATGAGCAGTACTTC.

V is TRBV29-1 and J is TRBJ2-7; TRBD1 might be the D (5 bases). This CDR3 has 15 amino acids. The ends were cut back, 0 bases at V and 1 base at J, with 13 bases in the middle. The germline CDR1 and CDR2 sequences are SQVTM and ANQGSEA. The CDR3 loop reads CSVEEVQGGSYEQYF. The CDR3 DNA sequence: TGCAGCGTTGAAGAGGTGCAGGGCGGATCCTACGAGCAGTACTTC.